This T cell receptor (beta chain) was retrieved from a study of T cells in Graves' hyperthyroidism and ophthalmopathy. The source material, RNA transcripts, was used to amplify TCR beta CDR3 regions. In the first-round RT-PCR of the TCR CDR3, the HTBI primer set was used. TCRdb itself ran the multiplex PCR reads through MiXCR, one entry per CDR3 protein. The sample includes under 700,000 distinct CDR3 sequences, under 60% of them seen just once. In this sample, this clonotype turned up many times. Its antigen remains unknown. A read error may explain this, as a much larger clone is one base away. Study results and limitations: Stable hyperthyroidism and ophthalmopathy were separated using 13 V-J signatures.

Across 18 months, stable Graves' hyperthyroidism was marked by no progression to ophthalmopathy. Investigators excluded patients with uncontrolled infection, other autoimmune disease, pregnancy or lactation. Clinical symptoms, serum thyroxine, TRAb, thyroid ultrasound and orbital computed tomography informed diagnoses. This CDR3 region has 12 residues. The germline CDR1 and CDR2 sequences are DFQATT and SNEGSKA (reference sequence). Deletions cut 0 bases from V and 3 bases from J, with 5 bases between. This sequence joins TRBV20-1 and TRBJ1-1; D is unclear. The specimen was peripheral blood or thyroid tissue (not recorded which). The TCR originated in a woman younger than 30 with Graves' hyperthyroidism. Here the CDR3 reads CSARERDTEAFF. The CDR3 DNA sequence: TGCAGTGCTAGAGAGAGGGACACTGAAGCTTTCTTT.